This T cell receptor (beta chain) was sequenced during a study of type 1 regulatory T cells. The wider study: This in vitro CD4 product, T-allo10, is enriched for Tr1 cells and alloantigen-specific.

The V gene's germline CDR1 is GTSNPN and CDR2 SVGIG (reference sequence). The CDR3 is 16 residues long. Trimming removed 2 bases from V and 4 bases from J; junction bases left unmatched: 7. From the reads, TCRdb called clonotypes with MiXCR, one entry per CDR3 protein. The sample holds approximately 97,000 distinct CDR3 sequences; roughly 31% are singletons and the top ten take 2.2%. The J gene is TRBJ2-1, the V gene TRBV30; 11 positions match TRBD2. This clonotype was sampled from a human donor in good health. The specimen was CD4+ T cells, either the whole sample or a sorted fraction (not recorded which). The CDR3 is CAWSYATSGTYNEQFF. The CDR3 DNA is TGTGCCTGGAGTTACGCGACTAGCGGGACTTACAATGAGCAGTTCTTC. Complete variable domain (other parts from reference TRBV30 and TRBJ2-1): SQTIHQWPATLVQPVGSPLSLECTVEGTSNPNLYWYRQAAGRGLQLLFYSVGIGQISSEVPQNLSASRPQDRQFILSSKKLLLSDSGFYLCAWSYATSGTYNEQFFGPGTRLTVL.